This TCR beta chain emerged from a study of PD-1 and CTLA-4 blockade in melanoma. Method: immunoSEQ multiplex PCR; TCRdb's copy keeps in-frame clones and lacks some. The table shows about 16,000 clones, with less than 85% occurring only once. The CDR3 has 20 residues. Germline CDR1 and CDR2: LGHNT and FRNRAP. The ends lost 3 bases at V and 0 bases at J; junction bases unmatched: 13. Sequencing was performed on CD8+ T cells from peripheral blood, taken from a patient given anti-PD-1 treatment. The source is a human donor with melanoma. The V and J genes are TRBV12-5 and TRBJ1-4, with 10 bases matching TRBD1. The CDR3: CASGFSTGTGEHATNEKLFF. CDR3 coding DNA: TGTGCTAGTGGTTTCTCCACCGGGACAGGGGAACATGCAACTAATGAAAAACTGTTTTTT.